Each of the 17 T cell receptor beta chains below was sequenced from the same sample in a study of OX40 agonist ivuxolimab in advanced cancers. Preparation of the library involved the immunoSEQ multiplex PCR assay. This immuneACCESS table, as held by TCRdb, lists in-frame sequences with V and J called but not all clones. Of the missing ones, under half trace to an unresolved V gene in checked studies; the others have no known cause. This sample has tens of thousands of clones in its table, and 80% to 90% of those were observed once. 12% of the sample rests with the top ten. The sample here was CD4+ or CD8+ T cells sorted from blood, taken in a trial of the OX40 agonist ivuxolimab. All receptors derive from an adult with an advanced solid tumor such as melanoma, head and neck, liver or kidney cancer.

The rearrangement links TRBV29-1 to TRBJ2-5; D gene ambiguous. V was clipped by 7 bases and J by 0 bases, with 15 bases between them. The CDR3 is 14 amino acids. Germline CDR1 SQVTM, CDR2 ANQGSEA. The CDR3 nucleotides read TGCAGCGCGGAACCCTGGGGTTACCAAGAGACCCAGTACTTC. It specifies CSAEPWGYQETQYF.

This clone was found a few times. The chain combines TRBV10-1 with TRBJ1-1; D remains unclear. Per germline, CDR1 WNHNN and CDR2 SYGVQD (reference sequence). Trimming took 2 bases from V and 2 from J, leaving 6 bases between them. The CDR3 is 13 residues long. The CDR3 DNA sequence: TGCGCCAGCAGTGAGAACAGCAACACTGAAGCTTTCTTT. Protein: CASSENSNTEAFF.

Comments on this clone: A junction end diverges from the germline sequence, so it may reflect a read error. The same CDR3 can be traced to other DNA sequences in this sample. This sequence joins TRBV29-1 and TRBJ2-7; 9 nucleotides line up with TRBD2. The CDR3 is 14 amino acids. Per the germline V gene, CDR1 is SQVTM and CDR2 is ANQGSEA. The chain's CDR3 is CSVEGLAGVPEQYF. The DNA for the CDR3 is TGCAGCGTGGAAGGATTAGCGGGAGTACCCGAGCAGTACTTC.

The genes are TRBV28 and TRBJ1-1, with D unresolved. The CDR3 is made up of 15 amino acids. Between the trimmed V and J ends, which lost 4 bases and 2 bases, there was a span of 14 bases. Germline-derived CDR1 and CDR2 are MDHEN and SYDVKM. The CDR3 region is CASSSRPGLNTEAFF. CDR3 nucleotides: TGTGCCAGCAGTTCCCGCCCGGGCCTAAACACTGAAGCTTTCTTT. The entire variable domain, with the rest obtained from reference TRBV28 and TRBJ1-1, is as follows: DVKVTQSSRYLVKRTGEKVFLECVQDMDHENMFWYRQDPGLGLRLIYFSYDVKMKEKGDIPEGYSVSREKKERFSLILESASTNQTSMYLCASSSRPGLNTEAFFGQGTRLTVV.

This clone was found a few times. The V gene is TRBV27, the J gene TRBJ2-7; no firm D call. Trimming stripped 6 bases from V and 3 bases from J, with 6 bases between. Per the germline V gene, CDR1 is MNHEY and CDR2 is SMNVEV (reference sequence). The CDR3 runs to 11 residues. The CDR3 bases are TGTGCCAGCAGCAACCACTACGAGCAGTACTTC. Amino acid sequence: CASSNHYEQYF.

The rearrangement uses TRBV27 and TRBJ1-6; 8 bases match TRBD1. The CDR3 has 15 amino acids. Per the germline V gene, CDR1 is MNHEY and CDR2 is SMNVEV (reference sequence). V gave up 7 bases and J gave up 7 bases; unmatched junction bases: 9. The CDR3 sequence is CASTLSRTGNSPLHF. The CDR3 DNA follows: TGTGCCAGCACCCTCTCCCGGACAGGGAATTCACCCCTCCACTTT.

This clone has just a few counts. This sequence joins TRBV7-9 and TRBJ2-1; the D is unclear. Germline-derived CDR1 and CDR2 are SEHNR and FQNEAQ (reference sequence). V was trimmed by 6 bases and J by 9 bases, leaving 21 bases between them. The CDR3 contains 15 residues. CDR3 sequence reads: CASSPPVTPNSEQFF. CDR3 coding DNA: TGTGCCAGCAGTCCCCCGGTAACCCCGAATAGTGAGCAGTTCTTC.

The rearrangement joins TRBV6-5 to TRBJ2-5, with 7 bases that match TRBD1. Trimming removed 7 bases from V and 2 bases from J; junction bases left unmatched: 10. The germline V gene encodes CDR1 MNHEY and CDR2 SVGAGI. This CDR3 region has 15 residues. The CDR3 spells CASNEAQGLQETQYF. CDR3 DNA: TGTGCCAGCAACGAAGCACAGGGGCTACAAGAGACCCAGTACTTC.

This clone showed up just once. The chain recombines TRBV6-1 with TRBJ2-3, with D maybe TRBD2 (6 bases). The germline V and J ends were trimmed by 2 bases and 0 bases, with 12 bases remaining between them. CDR1 MNHNS and CDR2 SASEGT come from the germline V gene. The CDR3 contains 16 residues. The CDR3 bases are TGTGCCAGCAGTGAATATGGGAGCGGGAGCACAGATACGCAGTATTTT. This sequence encodes CASSEYGSGSTDTQYF.

This chain joins TRBV11-2 and TRBJ2-1, with 15 bases lining up with TRBD2. Per the germline V gene, CDR1 is SGHAT and CDR2 is FQNNGV. The CDR3 is 16 residues long. The junction had 8 bases not matched to a gene; V was cut back by 10 bases and J by 4 bases. The DNA for the CDR3 is TGTGCCACGAATGGACTAGCGGGAGGGGTTTACAATGAGCAGTTCTTC. Its translation: CATNGLAGGVYNEQFF. The full variable domain, in which reference TRBV11-2 and TRBJ2-1 provide the parts outside the CDR3, is EAGVAQSPRYKIIEKRQSVAFWCNPISGHATLYWYQQILGQGPKLLIQFQNNGVVDDSQLPKDRFSAERLKGVDSTLKIQPAKLEDSAVYLCATNGLAGGVYNEQFFGPGTRLTVL.

About this clone itself: Other DNA sequences in the sample encode the same CDR3. The gene calls are TRBV27 and TRBJ2-7; the D is unclear. Germline CDR1 is MNHEY and CDR2 is SMNVEV (reference sequence). The CDR3 contains 13 residues. Deletions cut 2 bases from V and 0 bases from J, with 5 bases between. CDR3 protein: CASSLTSSYEQYF. DNA for the CDR3: TGTGCCAGCAGTTTAACAAGCTCCTACGAGCAGTACTTC.

The chain combines TRBV5-1 with TRBJ2-2; 14 positions match TRBD2. CDR3 length equals 18 residues. The V segment lost 5 bases and the J segment 3 bases; nucleotides outside the gene matches: 9. Per germline, CDR1 SGHRS and CDR2 YFSETQ. CDR3 in DNA: TGCGCCAGCAGACGACTAGCGGGAGGGCCTAGGGACACCGGGGAGCTGTTTTTT. As protein: CASRRLAGGPRDTGELFF.

The J gene is TRBJ1-1, the V gene TRBV2, with 7 bases lining up with TRBD1. This CDR3 is 15 amino acids long. Trimming cost V 10 bases and J 8 bases; bases outside gene matches: 19. CDR1 and CDR2 from the germline V gene are SNHLY and FYNNEI. Written as DNA, the CDR3 is TGTGCCACCCCTGGGACGGGACAGACGGGGTCCGAAGCTTTCTTT. Protein: CATPGTGQTGSEAFF.

J is TRBJ2-5 and V is TRBV5-1, with 7 bases matching TRBD1. The J call may be wrong; the DNA end is better matched by TRBJ2-7. The germline V gene has CDR1 SGHRS and CDR2 YFSETQ. The length of the CDR3 is 14 residues. The CDR3, as DNA: TGCGCCAGCAGCTCCGGGACAGCCACCTACGAGCAGTACTTC. Its translation: CASSSGTATYEQYF.

This chain uses TRBV2 with TRBJ1-1; no clear D. This CDR3 is 13 amino acids long. Germline assignment: CDR1 SNHLY and CDR2 FYNNEI. Trimming left V 10 bases short and J 0 bases short, with 12 bases between. The CDR3, as DNA: TGTGCCAACCTAGACGGCTTGAACACTGAAGCTTTCTTT. Amino acid sequence: CANLDGLNTEAFF.

The count of this clone is one. This specimen includes other DNA sequences encoding the same CDR3. The chain has TRBV27 and TRBJ1-1; D ambiguous. V gave up 5 bases and J gave up 4 bases, with 8 bases separating them. In germline, CDR1 is MNHEY, CDR2 SMNVEV (reference sequence). The CDR3 runs to 12 residues. CDR3 DNA: TGTGCCAGCAGTCCGGACGGCACTGAAGCTTTCTTT. The encoded protein is CASSPDGTEAFF.

This clone was observed a single time. The chain has TRBV6-5 and TRBJ1-1; unclear D gene. Per the germline V gene, CDR1 is MNHEY and CDR2 is SVGAGI. The CDR3 covers 13 residues. V was trimmed by 2 bases and J by 11 bases, leaving 15 bases between them. The CDR3 is CASSYSPGEWAFF. In nucleotides, the CDR3 is TGTGCCAGCAGTTACAGCCCGGGCGAGTGGGCTTTCTTT.